The clone carrying this T cell receptor beta chain has ten or more counts. Antigen unknown. In the original processing: In papillary thyroid cancer, a distant-metastasis classifier was built using CDR3 differences across clinicopathological groups. TCRdb re-analyzed the PCR reads through MiXCR. Here the V and J calls rest on TCRdb's processing, not on the authors' analysis. There are under 40,000 clones in the sample; around a sixth occur only once, and over 6% lies in the top ten. Each patient came to thyroid surgery without any prior treatment (of any kind). Losses at the gene ends were 6 bases for V and 6 bases for J; bases not matched to a gene: 17. CDR1 is MNHNY and CDR2 is SVGAGI in the germline V gene (reference sequence). The CDR3 extends over 19 amino acids. This sample stems from a study of metastatic and nonmetastatic thyroid tumors. About the research overall: Comparative analysis of repertoires was undertaken across blood and tumor or nodule tissue obtained from malignant and benign thyroid patients.

Broader study findings: Malignant thyroid tumors reportedly exceeded benign nodules significantly in TCR beta diversity, with the difference appearing in blood and tumor.

This clonotype originated in a female donor with papillary thyroid cancer or a benign thyroid nodule (not recorded which). Some clones in this sample may be carry-over from other donors' samples. The chain uses TRBV6-6 and TRBJ2-1, with 13 bases aligning to TRBD2. Sequencing was performed on blood. CDR3 loop: CASSTLGLAGANVPNEQFF. CDR3 coding DNA: TGTGCCAGCAGCACACTCGGACTAGCGGGAGCCAATGTACCCAATGAGCAGTTCTTC.